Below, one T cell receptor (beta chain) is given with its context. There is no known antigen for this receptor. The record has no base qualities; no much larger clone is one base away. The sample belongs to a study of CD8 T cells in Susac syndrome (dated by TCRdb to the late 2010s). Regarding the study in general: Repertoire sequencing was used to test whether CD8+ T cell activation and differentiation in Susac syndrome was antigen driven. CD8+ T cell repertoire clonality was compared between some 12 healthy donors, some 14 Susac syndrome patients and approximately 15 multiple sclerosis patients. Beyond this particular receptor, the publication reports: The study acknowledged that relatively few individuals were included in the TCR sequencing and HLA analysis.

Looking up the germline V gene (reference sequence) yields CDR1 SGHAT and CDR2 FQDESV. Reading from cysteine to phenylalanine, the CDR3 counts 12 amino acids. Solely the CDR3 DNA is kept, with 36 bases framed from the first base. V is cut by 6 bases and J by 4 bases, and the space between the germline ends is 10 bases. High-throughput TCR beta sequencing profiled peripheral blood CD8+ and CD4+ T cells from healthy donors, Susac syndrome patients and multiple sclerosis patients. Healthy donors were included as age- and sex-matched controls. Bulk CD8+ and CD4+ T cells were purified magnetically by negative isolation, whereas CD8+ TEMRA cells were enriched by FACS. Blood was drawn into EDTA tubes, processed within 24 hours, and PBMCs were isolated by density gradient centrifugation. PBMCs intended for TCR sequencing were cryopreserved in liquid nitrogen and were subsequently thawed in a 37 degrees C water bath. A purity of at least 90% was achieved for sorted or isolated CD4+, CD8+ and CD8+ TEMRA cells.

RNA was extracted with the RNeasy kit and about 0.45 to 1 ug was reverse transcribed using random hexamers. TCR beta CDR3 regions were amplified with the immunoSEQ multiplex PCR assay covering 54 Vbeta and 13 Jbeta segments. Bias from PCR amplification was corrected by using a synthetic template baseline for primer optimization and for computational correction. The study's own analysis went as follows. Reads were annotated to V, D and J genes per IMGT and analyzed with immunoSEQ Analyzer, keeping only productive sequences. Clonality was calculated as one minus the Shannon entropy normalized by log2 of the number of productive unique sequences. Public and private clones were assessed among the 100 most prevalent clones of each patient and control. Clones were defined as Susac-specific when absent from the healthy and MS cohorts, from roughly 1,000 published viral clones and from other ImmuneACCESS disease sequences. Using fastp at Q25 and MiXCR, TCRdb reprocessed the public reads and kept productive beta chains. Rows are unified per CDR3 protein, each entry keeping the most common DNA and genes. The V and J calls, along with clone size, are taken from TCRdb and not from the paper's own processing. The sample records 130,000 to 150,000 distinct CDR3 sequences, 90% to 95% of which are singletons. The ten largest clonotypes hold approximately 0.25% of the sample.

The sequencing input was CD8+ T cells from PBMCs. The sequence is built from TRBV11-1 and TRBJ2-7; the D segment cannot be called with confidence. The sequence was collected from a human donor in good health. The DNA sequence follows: TGTGCCAGCAGACACCCCGGGTACGAGCAGTACTTC. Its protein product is CASRHPGYEQYF.